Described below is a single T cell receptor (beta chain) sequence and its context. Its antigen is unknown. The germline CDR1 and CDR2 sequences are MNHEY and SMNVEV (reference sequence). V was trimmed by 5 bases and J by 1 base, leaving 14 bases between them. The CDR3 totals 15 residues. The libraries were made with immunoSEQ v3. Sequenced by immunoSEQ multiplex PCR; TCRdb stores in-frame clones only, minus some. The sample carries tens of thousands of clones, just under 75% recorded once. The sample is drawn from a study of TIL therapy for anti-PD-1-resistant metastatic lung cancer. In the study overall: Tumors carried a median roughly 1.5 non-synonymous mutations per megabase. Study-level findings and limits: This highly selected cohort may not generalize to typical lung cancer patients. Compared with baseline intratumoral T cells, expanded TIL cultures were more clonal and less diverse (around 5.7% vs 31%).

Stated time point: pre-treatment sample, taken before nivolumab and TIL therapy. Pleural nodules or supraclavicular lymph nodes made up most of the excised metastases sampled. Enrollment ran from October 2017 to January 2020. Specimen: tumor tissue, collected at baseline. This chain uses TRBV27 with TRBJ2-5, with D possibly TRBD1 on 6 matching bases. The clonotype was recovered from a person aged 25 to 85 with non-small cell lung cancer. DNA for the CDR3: TGTGCCAGCAGTCCGCGGACAGCGTTCCAAGAGACCCAGTACTTC. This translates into CASSPRTAFQETQYF.